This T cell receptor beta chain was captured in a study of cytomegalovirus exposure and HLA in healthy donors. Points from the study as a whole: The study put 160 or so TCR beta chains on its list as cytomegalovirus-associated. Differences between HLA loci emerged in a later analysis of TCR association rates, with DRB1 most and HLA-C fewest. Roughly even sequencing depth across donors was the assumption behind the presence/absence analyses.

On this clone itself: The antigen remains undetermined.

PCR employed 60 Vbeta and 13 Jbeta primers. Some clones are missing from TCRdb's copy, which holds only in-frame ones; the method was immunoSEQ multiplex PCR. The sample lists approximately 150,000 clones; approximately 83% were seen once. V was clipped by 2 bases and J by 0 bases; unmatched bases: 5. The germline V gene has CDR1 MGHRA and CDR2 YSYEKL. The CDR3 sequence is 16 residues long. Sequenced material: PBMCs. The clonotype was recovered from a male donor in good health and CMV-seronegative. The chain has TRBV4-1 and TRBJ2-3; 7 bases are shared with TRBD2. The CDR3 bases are TGCGCCAGCAGCCAACCTAGCGGAGATAGCACAGATACGCAGTATTTT. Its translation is CASSQPSGDSTDTQYF.